What follows is one T cell receptor beta chain and its context. This clone was picked up one time. Its target antigen remains unknown. Within one base of it there is no much larger clone, and no base qualities were kept. These data belong to a study of T cell changes during pregnancy in multiple sclerosis (dated by TCRdb to the late 2010s). About the investigation overall: The study examined how the T cell repertoire changed over the course of pregnancy in women with multiple sclerosis.

The library was obtained by the immunoSEQ multiplex PCR assay. The table comes from immuneACCESS by way of TCRdb, which keeps in-frame sequences with V and J called. Part of the clones is missing from these tables; in studies checked, under half for an unresolved V gene and the rest for unknown reasons. Here the sample has about 26,000 clones; roughly 89% occur a single time. The ten largest make up approximately 16% of the sample. V is clipped by 3 bases and J by 7 bases, and the sequence between their germline boundaries is 8 bases long. Counted from cysteine to phenylalanine, this CDR3 has 12 amino acids. Solely the CDR3 DNA is kept, with 36 bases framed from the first base. CDR1 and CDR2, looked up from the germline V gene (reference sequence), are LNHDA and SQIVND.

The rearranged chain carries TRBV19 and TRBJ2-3, and possibly TRBD1, on 6 matching bases. The sequence was collected from a female donor with multiple sclerosis, enrolled in a pregnancy study. The sequenced sample was CD8+ T cells from peripheral blood mononuclear cells, obtained in the second trimester of pregnancy. The bases read TGTGCCAGTAGTATGGGGGCATATACGCAGTATTTT. Translation gives CASSMGAYTQYF.